Detailed here is one T cell receptor (beta chain). Its cognate antigen is unknown. The data are from a study of cytomegalovirus exposure and HLA in healthy donors. CDR1 and CDR2 from the germline V gene are LNHDA and SQIVND (reference sequence). The CDR3 spans 15 residues. The V and J ends lost 3 bases and 10 bases respectively, with 19 bases between them. PCR employed 60 Vbeta and 13 Jbeta primers. Sequenced by immunoSEQ multiplex PCR; TCRdb stores in-frame clones only, minus some. This repertoire comprises 96,000 or so clones; its ten largest clones make up around 3.4%. Study-wide findings and caveats: Earlier results showed most TCR beta V segments being productive about 87% or about 30% of the time.

The rearrangement links TRBV19 to TRBJ2-1; weak D call: TRBD2 (5 bases). The sequence came from a woman in her thirties in good health and CMV-seronegative. Sequencing used PBMCs. The CDR3 coding sequence is TGTGCCAGTAGTATCGATGGGAGTGACAATCGGGAGCAGTTCTTC. Translation gives CASSIDGSDNREQFF. The variable domain in full, with the rest retrieved from reference TRBV19 and TRBJ2-1, is DGGITQSPKYLFRKEGQNVTLSCEQNLNHDAMYWYRQDPGQGLRLIYYSQIVNDFQKGDIAEGYSVSREKKESFPLTVTSAQKNPTAFYLCASSIDGSDNREQFFGPGTRLTVL.